This TCR beta chain was obtained from a study of control samples from healthy donors and cancer patients. Method: immunoSEQ multiplex PCR; TCRdb's copy keeps in-frame clones and lacks some. The sample has tens of thousands of clones, 87% seen once; the top ten hold 3.5% to 4%. This CDR3 region has 15 residues. Trimming cost V 4 bases and J 5 bases, with 20 bases left between them. The germline CDR1 and CDR2 sequences are SQVTM and ANQGSEA. Sequencing used blood. The clonotype comes from a woman aged 45-59 years in good health. The V call is TRBV29-1, the J call TRBJ1-2, with D possibly matching TRBD1 (6 bases). The CDR3 DNA is TGCAGCGTTGCGGAGGGGGATATAAGGATGTATGGCTACACCTTC. Encoded protein: CSVAEGDIRMYGYTF.